The 30 T cell receptor beta chains below were found in one sample sequenced in a study of cytomegalovirus exposure and HLA in healthy donors (dated by TCRdb to 2016 to 2017). Libraries were built with the immunoSEQ multiplex PCR assay. For the multiplex PCR, a mixture combining 60 forward primers for TCR Vbeta segments and 13 reverse primers for TCR Jbeta segments was used. Drawn from immuneACCESS, this table holds only the in-frame rearrangements with V and J called that TCRdb kept. Clones are partly lost; checked studies trace under half to an unresolved V gene and leave the rest unexplained. The sample records about 170,000 clones, roughly four fifths of which are singletons. The ten largest clones take up just under 5% of the sample. Sequencing was performed on PBMCs. The receptors stem from a woman in her late teens or twenties in good health and CMV-seropositive.

This chain links TRBV6-1 with TRBJ2-1, with 11 bases matching TRBD2. V was pared by 10 bases and J by 6 bases, with 5 bases of the junction left unmatched. CDR3 size: 13 residues. In germline, CDR1 is MNHNS, CDR2 SASEGT. This chain's CDR3 is CATQTSGGNEQFF. As DNA, the CDR3 is TGTGCCACCCAAACTAGCGGGGGCAATGAGCAGTTCTTC.

This clone appeared a single time. The chain carries TRBV27 and TRBJ2-1; TRBD2 agrees at 12 bases. Germline V lookup: CDR1 MNHEY, CDR2 SMNVEV (reference sequence). The CDR3 is 14 amino acids. V lost 5 bases, J lost 8 bases, and 4 bases stayed unmatched. CDR3: CASSPTSGGYEQFF. Written as DNA, the CDR3 is TGTGCCAGCAGTCCGACTAGCGGGGGCTATGAGCAGTTCTTC.

This clone was picked up one time. This chain joins TRBV4-1 and TRBJ2-3, with 10 bases that match TRBD2. The CDR3 length is 15 residues. Germline V gene lookup returns CDR1 MGHRA and CDR2 YSYEKL. The junction had 4 bases not matched to a gene; V was cut back by 4 bases and J by 3 bases. The CDR3: CASSRPSGGTDTQYF. In DNA form, the CDR3 reads TGCGCCAGCAGCCGGCCTAGCGGGGGAACAGATACGCAGTATTTT.

CDR3 in amino acids: CASSRSTGHPTYNEQFF. CDR3 nucleotides: TGTGCCAGCAGCCGATCGACGGGACACCCGACCTACAATGAGCAGTTCTTC. V is TRBV9 and J is TRBJ2-1, with D tentatively TRBD1 (6 bases). CDR3 length equals 17 residues. Germline V gene lookup returns CDR1 SGDLS and CDR2 YYNGEE. Trimming left V 4 bases short and J 2 bases short, with 19 bases between.

This chain connects TRBV7-2 to TRBJ2-2; 8 bases are shared with TRBD2. Germline V gene lookup returns CDR1 SGHTA and CDR2 FQGNSA. Losses at the gene ends were 3 bases for V and 5 bases for J; bases not matched to a gene: 5. The CDR3 sequence is 15 residues long. The DNA for the CDR3 is TGTGCCAGCAGCTTGATTAGCGGGGAAACCGGGGAGCTGTTTTTT. It is translated as CASSLISGETGELFF.

The chain carries TRBV7-2 and TRBJ2-7; D is uncertain. Trimming stripped 6 bases from V and 0 bases from J, with 9 bases between. The CDR3 consists of 13 residues. Germline-derived CDR1 and CDR2 are SGHTA and FQGNSA. CDR3 in amino acids: CASRSKSSYEQYF. The CDR3 DNA follows: TGTGCCAGCAGAAGCAAAAGCTCCTACGAGCAGTACTTC.

The rearrangement joins TRBV18 to TRBJ2-2; D not certain. Germline CDR1 KGHSH, CDR2 LQKENI. Deletions cut 1 base from V and 1 base from J, with 7 bases between. The CDR3 runs to 15 residues. The DNA of the CDR3 is TGTGCCAGCTCACCACTGTTCGGGAACACCGGGGAGCTGTTTTTT. Amino acids: CASSPLFGNTGELFF.

This chain connects TRBV6-5 to TRBJ1-6; the D gene is possibly TRBD1 (6 bases). V lost 6 bases, J lost 5 bases, and 14 bases lay in between. This CDR3 has 15 residues. CDR1 MNHEY and CDR2 SVGAGI come from the germline V gene. The CDR3 is CASRRGGADNSPLHF. For the CDR3, the DNA is TGTGCCAGCAGACGGGGGGGGGCGGATAATTCACCCCTCCACTTT.

A few counts support this clone. The CDR3 reads CASSLGAMMNTEAFF. The CDR3 DNA is TGTGCCAGCAGCTTGGGAGCCATGATGAACACTGAAGCTTTCTTT. The chain is built from TRBV5-4 and TRBJ1-1; D ambiguous. This CDR3 is built from 15 residues. Germline loops: CDR1 SGHNT, CDR2 YYREEE (reference sequence). V lost 0 bases and J lost 0, with 9 bases in between.

The rearrangement joins TRBV27 to TRBJ1-5; perhaps TRBD1 as D (6 bases). Trimming cost V 4 bases and J 2 bases, with 12 bases left between them. The germline gives CDR1 MNHEY, CDR2 SMNVEV (reference sequence). The CDR3 has 15 amino acids. CDR3 in amino acids: CASSSTSGGNQPQHF. The CDR3, as DNA: TGTGCCAGCAGTTCAACCTCAGGGGGCAATCAGCCCCAGCATTTT.

This chain joins TRBV6-8 and TRBJ2-1, with 12 bases identical to TRBD1. V shed 2 bases, J shed 8 bases, and the junction held 7 bases outside the gene matches. The V gene's germline CDR1 is MNHGY and CDR2 SAAAGT. The CDR3 has 16 residues. In DNA, the CDR3 is TGTGCCAGCAGTTACGGTGGGACAGGGGGCATCGATGAGCAGTTCTTC. Translated: CASSYGGTGGIDEQFF.

To note about this clone: Germline and junction disagree at one end, which may indicate a read error. The rearrangement links TRBV5-1 to TRBJ2-5; a possible D gene is TRBD2 (5 bases). Germline CDR1 is SGHRS and CDR2 is YFSETQ. This CDR3 comprises 15 residues. The CDR3 DNA reads as TGCGCCGGCAGCTTGGAGGCTAGCTTTGCCTGGACCCAGTACTTC. The encoded protein is CAGSLEASFAWTQYF.

Only a few counts were recorded for this clone. The CDR3 bases are TGTGCCAGCAGCCAGCAGACAGTGAGGGGGCAGCAGTACTTC. Translation: CASSQQTVRGQQYF. V is TRBV7-2 and J is TRBJ2-7; 7 bases agree with TRBD1. The CDR3 totals 14 residues. Germline values: CDR1 SGHTA, CDR2 FQGNSA. V was pared by 5 bases and J by 8 bases, with 12 bases of the junction left unmatched.

DNA for the CDR3: TGTGCCAGCAGCCCTCCCGGGACAGGGGAACAAGAGACCCAGTACTTC. This translates into CASSPPGTGEQETQYF. The chain joins TRBV5-6 to TRBJ2-5; TRBD1 agrees at 10 bases. Trimming at V came to 4 bases and at J to 2 bases, leaving 8 bases not matched to a gene. CDR3 length: 16 amino acids. CDR1 and CDR2 from the germline V gene are SGHDT and YYEEEE.

The chain joins TRBV25-1 to TRBJ2-3; possibly TRBD2 for D (5 bases). This CDR3 contains 16 residues. V was cut by 6 bases and J by 0 bases, with 16 bases left in between. The germline V gene encodes CDR1 MGHDK and CDR2 SYGVNS. The CDR3 is CASRTDPRGSTDTQYF. The CDR3 DNA follows: TGTGCCAGCAGGACCGACCCGCGAGGGAGCACAGATACGCAGTATTTT.

This clone was observed a single time. The V call is TRBV10-3, the J call TRBJ1-5; TRBD1 is a possible D gene (6 bases). CDR1 is ENHRY and CDR2 is SYGVKD in the germline V gene. The V end was cut by 2 bases, the J end by 3 bases, with 17 bases between. The CDR3 spans 17 residues. The CDR3 here is CAISETSGTLNNQPQHF. CDR3 nucleotides: TGTGCCATCAGTGAGACCTCCGGGACACTCAACAATCAGCCCCAGCATTTT.

The chain links TRBV4-3 to TRBJ2-1, with 8 bases matching TRBD2. Per germline, CDR1 LGHNA and CDR2 YSLEER. This CDR3 has 18 amino acids. J gave up 4 bases and V 1 base, and 12 bases lay outside the gene matches. CDR3 coding DNA: TGCGCCAGCAGCCAAGGGGTGGGAGCGGGGGTTATATACAATGAGCAGTTCTTC. Protein product: CASSQGVGAGVIYNEQFF.

This chain uses TRBV11-2 with TRBJ2-5; TRBD2 matches at 8 bases. CDR3 length equals 14 residues. The V gene end was trimmed by 4 bases and the J gene end by 5 bases; junction bases not matched to a gene: 6. CDR1 SGHAT and CDR2 FQNNGV come from the germline V gene. The CDR3 reads CASSSGTRGETQYF. CDR3 nucleotides: TGTGCCAGCAGCTCGGGGACTAGGGGGGAGACCCAGTACTTC. Full variable domain (missing parts from reference TRBV11-2 and TRBJ2-5): EAGVAQSPRYKIIEKRQSVAFWCNPISGHATLYWYQQILGQGPKLLIQFQNNGVVDDSQLPKDRFSAERLKGVDSTLKIQPAKLEDSAVYLCASSSGTRGETQYFGPGTRLLVL.

The V and J genes are TRBV7-8 and TRBJ2-6, with D possibly being TRBD2 (5 bases). Germline V gene lookup returns CDR1 SGHVS and CDR2 FQNEAQ. CDR3 length: 17 residues. With 0 bases removed from V and 0 bases from J, the gap between germline ends came to 9 bases. The CDR3 region has the DNA TGTGCCAGCAGCTTAGCTATGGGAGACTCTGGGGCCAACGTCCTGACTTTC. This sequence encodes CASSLAMGDSGANVLTF.

The chain joins TRBV7-9 to TRBJ2-7, with no clear D. The ends were cut back, 5 bases at V and 8 bases at J, with 10 bases in the middle. Per the germline V gene, CDR1 is SEHNR and CDR2 is FQNEAQ (reference sequence). The CDR3 runs to 11 residues. CDR3 protein: CASSQVDKQYF. CDR3 DNA sequence: TGTGCCAGCAGCCAGGTAGATAAGCAGTACTTC.

The chain recombines TRBV2 with TRBJ2-3; tentatively, D is TRBD2 (5 bases). Germline assignment: CDR1 SNHLY and CDR2 FYNNEI. The CDR3 loop spans 13 amino acids. V was trimmed by 5 bases and J by 3 bases, leaving 9 bases between them. The CDR3 loop is CASSRTLTDTQYF. DNA for the CDR3: TGTGCCAGCAGTCGGACTCTAACAGATACGCAGTATTTT.

The V call is TRBV9, the J call TRBJ2-1; 9 nucleotides agree with TRBD1. Losses at the gene ends were 4 bases for V and 9 bases for J; bases not matched to a gene: 11. This CDR3 is 15 amino acids long. CDR1 is SGDLS and CDR2 is YYNGEE in the germline V gene. The CDR3 DNA reads TGTGCCAGCAGCCAGAGGACAGGGGTCGTGGGTGAGCAGTTCTTC. Translating it yields CASSQRTGVVGEQFF.

The chain recombines TRBV20-1 with TRBJ1-5; D gene ambiguous. This CDR3 is built from 9 residues. Germline V gene sequence: CDR1 DFQATT, CDR2 SNEGSKA (reference sequence). The CDR3 region is CRENQPQHF. CDR3 bases: TGCAGGGAGAATCAGCCCCAGCATTTT.

The J gene is TRBJ2-2, the V gene TRBV11-3, with 8 nucleotides matching TRBD2. Germline V CDR1 and CDR2: SGHNT, YENEEA. CDR3 length: 17 amino acids. The J segment lost 1 base and the V segment lost 5 bases, leaving 9 bases of the junction unmatched. CDR3 amino acids: CASSALSSGGNTGELFF. The CDR3 nucleotides read TGTGCCAGCAGCGCCCTGAGCAGCGGGGGGAACACCGGGGAGCTGTTTTTT.

V gene TRBV20-1 combines with J gene TRBJ2-2, with D hard to call. Trimming removed 5 bases at V and 5 bases at J, with 6 bases between. Germline V gene lookup returns CDR1 DFQATT and CDR2 SNEGSKA (reference sequence). The CDR3 has 11 residues. The CDR3 region has the DNA TGCAGTGCTCCGTATACCGGGGAGCTGTTTTTT. It codes for CSAPYTGELFF.

This sequence joins TRBV28 and TRBJ2-7; TRBD1 matches at 10 bases. J was trimmed by 6 bases and V by 1 base; bases with no gene match: 9. The germline V gene encodes CDR1 MDHEN and CDR2 SYDVKM. The CDR3 contains 16 residues. DNA for the CDR3: TGTGCCAGCAGTTTATCGGTCGGGACAGGGGTAAGCGAGCAGTACTTC. It specifies CASSLSVGTGVSEQYF. The full variable domain, rest sourced from reference TRBV28 and TRBJ2-7, is DVKVTQSSRYLVKRTGEKVFLECVQDMDHENMFWYRQDPGLGLRLIYFSYDVKMKEKGDIPEGYSVSREKKERFSLILESASTNQTSMYLCASSLSVGTGVSEQYFGPGTRLTVT.

The rearrangement uses TRBV30 and TRBJ1-1, with D hard to call. Trimming stripped 3 bases from V and 1 base from J, with 6 bases between. CDR3 size: 12 residues. The germline V gene encodes CDR1 GTSNPN and CDR2 SVGIG (reference sequence). The CDR3 sequence: CAWRQQNTEAFF. CDR3 nucleotides: TGTGCCTGGAGACAGCAGAACACTGAAGCTTTCTTT. The whole variable domain, filled in from reference TRBV30 and TRBJ1-1, reads SQTIHQWPATLVQPVGSPLSLECTVEGTSNPNLYWYRQAAGRGLQLLFYSVGIGQISSEVPQNLSASRPQDRQFILSSKKLLLSDSGFYLCAWRQQNTEAFFGQGTRLTVV.

This chain connects TRBV5-6 to TRBJ2-2; no definite D call. Trimming took 2 bases from V and 1 from J, leaving 12 bases between them. The CDR3 consists of 16 residues. In germline, CDR1 is SGHDT, CDR2 YYEEEE. Written as DNA, the CDR3 is TGTGCCAGCAGCTTTATATTGGTGAGGAACACCGGGGAGCTGTTTTTT. Its translation is CASSFILVRNTGELFF.

This clone was seen a few times. The chain recombines TRBV5-8 with TRBJ2-1; a weak D match, TRBD2 (5 bases). V was shortened by 0 bases and J by 2 bases, with 9 bases between the two germline ends. The CDR3 contains 15 residues. Germline CDR1 is SGHTS and CDR2 is YDEGEE. CDR3 protein: CASSLGTGTYNEQFF. CDR3 nucleotide sequence: TGTGCCAGCAGCTTGGGTACGGGAACCTACAATGAGCAGTTCTTC.

The rearrangement joins TRBV27 to TRBJ2-7; tentative D call: TRBD1 (5 bases). Germline CDR1 is MNHEY and CDR2 is SMNVEV (reference sequence). This CDR3 is 14 amino acids long. V lost 5 bases and J 3 bases, leaving 14 bases between the germline ends. CDR3 region: CASSTIQGGYEQYF. DNA of the CDR3: TGTGCCAGCAGTACAATCCAGGGCGGCTACGAGCAGTACTTC.